This T cell receptor (beta chain) was recovered during a study of somatic mutations in cytotoxic T cells in rheumatoid arthritis. This clone came up once. Clones were read by immunoSEQ multiplex PCR, and TCRdb kept only the in-frame ones, dropping some. The profile shows 20,000 to 25,000 clones, roughly 80% of them singletons. The ends were cut back, 1 base at V and 6 bases at J, with 12 bases in the middle. CDR1 is MNHEY, CDR2 SVGAGI, per germline. This CDR3 has 14 residues. Sequenced input: CD8+ T cells sorted from blood. The chain recombines TRBV6-5 with TRBJ1-1, with D tentatively TRBD1 (5 bases). This sequence originates from an adult with rheumatoid arthritis. The CDR3 sequence is CASSYWQGSAEAFF. In DNA, the CDR3 is TGTGCCAGCAGTTACTGGCAGGGCAGCGCTGAAGCTTTCTTT.